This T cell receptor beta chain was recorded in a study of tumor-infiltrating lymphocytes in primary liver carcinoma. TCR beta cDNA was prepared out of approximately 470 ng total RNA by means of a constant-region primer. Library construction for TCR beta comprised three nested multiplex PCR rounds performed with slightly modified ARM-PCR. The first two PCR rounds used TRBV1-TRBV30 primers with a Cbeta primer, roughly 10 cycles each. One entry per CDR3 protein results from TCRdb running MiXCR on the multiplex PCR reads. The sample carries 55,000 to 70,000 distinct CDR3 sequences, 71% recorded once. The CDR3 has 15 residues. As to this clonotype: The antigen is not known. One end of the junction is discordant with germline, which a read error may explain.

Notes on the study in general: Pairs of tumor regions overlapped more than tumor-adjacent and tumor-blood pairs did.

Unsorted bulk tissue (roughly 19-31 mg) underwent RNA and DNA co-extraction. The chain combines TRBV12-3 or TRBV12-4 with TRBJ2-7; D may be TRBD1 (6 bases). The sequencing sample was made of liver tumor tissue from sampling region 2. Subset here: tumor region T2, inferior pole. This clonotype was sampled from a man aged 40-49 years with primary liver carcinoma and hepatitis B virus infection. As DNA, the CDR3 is TGTGCCAGCAGCCGAGGGATAGGGGGACCTTACGAGCAGAACTTC. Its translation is CASSRGIGGPYEQNF.